What follows describes a single TCR beta chain. Its antigen is unknown. Healthy bone marrow donors formed the donor group. The record originates from a study of cytomegalovirus exposure and HLA in healthy donors. Study-level results: TCR association rates varied by HLA locus in a later analysis, with DRB1 highest and HLA-C lowest. Earlier results showed most TCR beta V segments being productive about 87% or about 30% of the time. Follow-up analysis later connected one missense variant in DCLRE1C with trimming of TCR beta V- and J-genes.

Germline CDR1 and CDR2: SGHTA and FQGNSA. The CDR3 covers 13 residues. Trimming took off 3 bases at V and 4 bases at J, with 9 bases between the two ends. PCR involved 60 Vbeta and 13 Jbeta primers. Profiled with immunoSEQ multiplex PCR; TCRdb holds only in-frame clones, not every one. The table lists about 64,000 clones, roughly 80% of them singletons, with roughly 5% in the top ten. The chain is built from TRBV7-2 and TRBJ1-2; D ambiguous. The receptor was isolated from a male donor in good health and CMV-seropositive. Sequenced input: PBMCs. The CDR3 DNA is TGTGCCAGCAGCTTCGGGGAGAGCTATGGCTACACCTTC. Its translation: CASSFGESYGYTF. The full variable domain, rest sourced from reference TRBV7-2 and TRBJ1-2, is GAGVSQSPSNKVTEKGKDVELRCDPISGHTALYWYRQSLGQGLEFLIYFQGNSAPDKSGLPSDRFSAERTGGSVSTLTIQRTQQEDSAVYLCASSFGESYGYTFGSGTRLTVV.